A selection of T cell receptor beta chains follows, all from one sample in a study of cytomegalovirus exposure and HLA in healthy donors. TCRdb keeps only in-frame clones here, not all; method: immunoSEQ multiplex PCR. The table shows some 200,000 clones, with approximately 80% occurring only once. Specimen: PBMCs. The receptor source for this set is a woman aged 25 to 39 in good health and CMV-seronegative. CDR3s include the opening cysteine and the closing phenylalanine or tryptophan. The D gene is left open where the match is weak. Clone size is given for some rows only: seen once, a few or many times, or a class if the clone is expanded.

cdr3_aa | cdr3_nt | cdr3_length | v_call | clone_size | j_call | d_call
CASSSPQGTDTQYF | TGTGCCAGCTCCTCCCCACAGGGGACAGATACGCAGTATTTT | 14 | TRBV18 | - | TRBJ2-3 | TRBD1
CSVGGEGLNEQYF | TGCAGCGTGGGAGGGGAGGGCCTAAACGAGCAGTACTTC | 13 | TRBV29-1 | - | TRBJ2-7 | TRBD2
CSVVRDSQYEQYF | TGCAGCGTTGTCAGGGACAGTCAATACGAGCAGTACTTC | 13 | TRBV29-1 | - | TRBJ2-7 | TRBD1
CATSGTGISYEQYF | TGTGCCACCTCCGGGACAGGGATATCCTACGAGCAGTACTTC | 14 | TRBV2 | - | TRBJ2-7 | TRBD1
CASSMPPEVSQPQHF | TGTGCCAGTAGTATGCCTCCGGAGGTATCTCAGCCCCAGCATTTT | 15 | TRBV19 | - | TRBJ1-5 | -
CAHSSGGYEQYF | TGTGCCCACAGCAGCGGAGGATACGAGCAGTACTTC | 12 | TRBV28 | - | TRBJ2-7 | -
CASSVQGASDEQYF | TGTGCCAGCAGCGTACAGGGGGCCTCGGACGAGCAGTACTTC | 14 | TRBV9 | - | TRBJ2-7 | TRBD1
CASSYYGLMNTEAFF | TGTGCCAGCAGTTATTATGGACTCATGAACACTGAAGCTTTCTTT | 15 | TRBV6-5 | - | TRBJ1-1 | -
CAWSRGLAVTGTGELFF | TGTGCCTGGAGTAGAGGACTAGCGGTAACTGGAACCGGGGAGCTGTTTTTT | 17 | TRBV30 | few | TRBJ2-2 | TRBD2
CASSLAVSASPLHF | TGTGCCAGCAGTTTGGCAGTTTCCGCCTCACCCCTCCACTTT | 14 | TRBV27 | - | TRBJ1-6 | -
CASSFRDRGAGVKEAFF | TGTGCCAGCAGCTTCCGGGACAGGGGCGCAGGCGTCAAAGAAGCTTTCTTT | 17 | TRBV7-9 | - | TRBJ1-1 | TRBD1
CASSLGGQNTEAFF | TGTGCCAGCAGCTTAGGGGGACAGAACACTGAAGCTTTCTTT | 14 | TRBV5-8 | - | TRBJ1-1 | -
CASSGYSGVYPPGELFF | TGCGCCAGCAGCGGCTACTCAGGGGTTTATCCCCCCGGGGAGCTGTTTTTT | 17 | TRBV5-1 | - | TRBJ2-2 | -
CASSPTGTNYGYTF | TGTGCCAGCAGCCCGACAGGGACTAACTATGGCTACACCTTC | 14 | TRBV9 | - | TRBJ1-2 | TRBD1
CATSRPRPGGTEAFF | TGTGCCACCAGCAGACCACGGCCAGGGGGAACTGAAGCTTTCTTT | 15 | TRBV15 | - | TRBJ1-1 | TRBD1
CASSPKARNNQPQHF | TGTGCCAGCAGTCCTAAAGCGCGGAACAATCAGCCCCAGCATTTT | 15 | TRBV27 | - | TRBJ1-5 | -
CASSLRGSSYNEQFF | TGTGCCAGCAGCTTAAGGGGAAGCTCCTACAATGAGCAGTTCTTC | 15 | TRBV11-3 | - | TRBJ2-1 | -
CASSPGGGQPQHF | TGTGCCAGCAGCCCAGGGGGCGGACAGCCCCAGCATTTT | 13 | TRBV7-9 | - | TRBJ1-5 | TRBD1
CASSLGFRGFLTDTQYF | TGCGCCAGCAGCTTGGGCTTCCGAGGGTTCCTCACAGATACGCAGTATTTT | 17 | TRBV5-1 | - | TRBJ2-3 | -
CASSPLRTGPYF | TGTGCCAGCAGCCCACTTCGGACAGGGCCGTACTTC | 12 | TRBV28 | - | TRBJ2-7 | TRBD1
CASSVLAGGHQETQYF | TGTGCCAGCAGCGTACTAGCGGGGGGGCACCAAGAGACCCAGTACTTC | 16 | TRBV9 | - | TRBJ2-5 | TRBD2
CSVDRGGTHTQYF | TGCAGCGTTGATCGCGGCGGCACGCATACGCAGTATTTT | 13 | TRBV29-1 | - | TRBJ2-3 | -
CASSPGQGERIWYGYTF | TGTGCCAGCAGCCCTGGACAGGGAGAAAGGATTTGGTATGGCTACACCTTC | 17 | TRBV7-9 | - | TRBJ1-2 | TRBD1
CAWSTQGGNQPQHF | TGTGCCTGGAGTACCCAAGGGGGCAATCAGCCCCAGCATTTT | 14 | TRBV30 | - | TRBJ1-5 | -
CASSLATAAGINYNEQFF | TGTGCCAGCAGCTTAGCCACGGCTGCGGGGATCAACTACAATGAGCAGTTCTTC | 18 | TRBV11-2 | - | TRBJ2-1 | -
CASTGWETSYEQYF | TGTGCCAGCACGGGATGGGAAACCTCCTACGAGCAGTACTTC | 14 | TRBV7-8 | - | TRBJ2-7 | -
CATSRELAGDNEQFF | TGTGCCACCAGCAGAGAACTAGCGGGGGACAATGAGCAGTTCTTC | 15 | TRBV15 | - | TRBJ2-1 | TRBD2
CASSIDRTDSRRRGGYGYTF | TGTGCCAGTAGTATAGACAGGACCGACTCGAGACGGCGGGGAGGGTATGGCTACACCTTC | 20 | TRBV19 | - | TRBJ1-2 | -
CASSPLAGTRAHNEQFF | TGTGCCAGCAGCCCCTTAGCCGGGACACGGGCCCACAATGAGCAGTTCTTC | 17 | TRBV7-6 | - | TRBJ2-1 | -
CSVEVAGTETYEQYF | TGCAGCGTTGAAGTGGCGGGGACAGAAACCTACGAGCAGTACTTC | 15 | TRBV29-1 | - | TRBJ2-7 | -
CASSSGAGEQYF | TGTGCCAGCAGCTCAGGGGCCGGCGAGCAGTACTTC | 12 | TRBV7-9 | once | TRBJ2-7 | -
CASSFGQSWTQYF | TGTGCCAGCAGCTTCGGACAGTCTTGGACCCAGTACTTC | 13 | TRBV5-6 | - | TRBJ2-5 | -
CASSLDREREQYF | TGTGCCAGCAGTTTAGATCGGGAGAGGGAGCAGTACTTC | 13 | TRBV28 | - | TRBJ2-7 | -
CASGHLGEKLFF | TGTGCCAGCGGACATTTAGGAGAAAAACTGTTTTTT | 12 | TRBV11-2 | - | TRBJ1-4 | -
CSSSFAKYEQYF | TGTTCCAGCAGCTTCGCGAAATACGAGCAGTACTTC | 12 | TRBV7-9 | once | TRBJ2-7 | -
CASSQRRSGNTIYF | TGTGCCAGCAGCCAGCGGCGCTCTGGAAACACCATATATTTT | 14 | TRBV7-8 | - | TRBJ1-3 | -
CASSAGGGNSPLHF | TGTGCCAGCAGTGCTGGTGGGGGGAATTCACCCCTCCACTTT | 14 | TRBV6-1 | - | TRBJ1-6 | -
CASSYSNPGRAEAFF | TGTGCCAGCAGTTACTCGAATCCGGGTCGGGCTGAAGCTTTCTTT | 15 | TRBV6-5 | - | TRBJ1-1 | -
CASSLDVGGSSNTEAFF | TGTGCCAGCAGCTTAGATGTAGGGGGCTCTTCGAACACTGAAGCTTTCTTT | 17 | TRBV7-8 | - | TRBJ1-1 | TRBD1
CASSLGRDLTYEQYF | TGTGCCAGCAGCTTAGGCAGGGATCTAACCTACGAGCAGTACTTC | 15 | TRBV13 | - | TRBJ2-7 | -
CASSPGGFLIGTEAFF | TGTGCCAGCAGCCCGGGGGGCTTTTTAATCGGCACTGAAGCTTTCTTT | 16 | TRBV11-2 | once | TRBJ1-1 | -
CASSQGLRLGNTIYF | TGCGCCAGCAGCCAAGGATTGCGGTTGGGAAACACCATATATTTT | 15 | TRBV4-1 | - | TRBJ1-3 | -
CASSYVQGAHEQYF | TGTGCCAGCAGTTACGTTCAGGGGGCCCACGAGCAGTACTTC | 14 | TRBV6-6 | - | TRBJ2-7 | TRBD1
CAWSLSRGLNEQFF | TGTGCCTGGAGCCTATCCAGGGGGCTTAATGAGCAGTTCTTC | 14 | TRBV30 | - | TRBJ2-1 | TRBD1
CASSQDPLRGITGELFF | TGCGCCAGCAGCCAGGACCCATTGCGGGGGATTACCGGGGAGCTGTTTTTT | 17 | TRBV4-1 | - | TRBJ2-2 | TRBD2
CASTGAGGPEETQYF | TGTGCCAGCACCGGAGCGGGGGGCCCGGAGGAGACCCAGTACTTC | 15 | TRBV11-2 | - | TRBJ2-5 | TRBD2
CASSSGRNTEAFF | TGTGCCAGCAGTTCCGGGAGGAACACTGAAGCTTTCTTT | 13 | TRBV27 | - | TRBJ1-1 | -
CASSPTGVRDQPQHF | TGTGCCAGCTCACCAACAGGGGTGCGAGATCAGCCCCAGCATTTT | 15 | TRBV18 | - | TRBJ1-5 | TRBD1
CASSSLSRRNTEAFF | TGTGCCAGTAGTTCGTTATCCCGGAGGAACACTGAAGCTTTCTTT | 15 | TRBV19 | once | TRBJ1-1 | -
CASSFDSAPLHF | TGTGCCAGCAGCTTTGACTCTGCACCCCTCCACTTT | 12 | TRBV5-5 | - | TRBJ1-6 | -
CASSRGLAGFSDTQYF | TGTGCCAGCAGCCGGGGGTTAGCGGGGTTTTCCGATACGCAGTATTTT | 16 | TRBV4-2 | - | TRBJ2-3 | TRBD2
CASSSRVAGSPDTQYF | TGTGCCAGCAGTTCCCGGGTAGCGGGGTCCCCAGATACGCAGTATTTT | 16 | TRBV6-6 | - | TRBJ2-3 | TRBD2
CASSKTGGSYEQYF | TGTGCCAGCAGCAAGACAGGGGGCTCCTACGAGCAGTACTTC | 14 | TRBV7-9 | few | TRBJ2-7 | TRBD1
CASSLAVGEMETQYF | TGTGCCAGCAGCTTGGCCGTAGGGGAAATGGAGACCCAGTACTTC | 15 | TRBV5-6 | - | TRBJ2-5 | -
CASSLVGPTSGGHEQYF | TGTGCCAGCAGCTTAGTAGGGCCGACTAGCGGGGGTCACGAGCAGTACTTC | 17 | TRBV7-2 | - | TRBJ2-7 | TRBD2
CVPSTLIDEQYF | TGTGTCCCCTCCACCCTGATAGACGAGCAGTACTTC | 12 | TRBV28 | few | TRBJ2-7 | -